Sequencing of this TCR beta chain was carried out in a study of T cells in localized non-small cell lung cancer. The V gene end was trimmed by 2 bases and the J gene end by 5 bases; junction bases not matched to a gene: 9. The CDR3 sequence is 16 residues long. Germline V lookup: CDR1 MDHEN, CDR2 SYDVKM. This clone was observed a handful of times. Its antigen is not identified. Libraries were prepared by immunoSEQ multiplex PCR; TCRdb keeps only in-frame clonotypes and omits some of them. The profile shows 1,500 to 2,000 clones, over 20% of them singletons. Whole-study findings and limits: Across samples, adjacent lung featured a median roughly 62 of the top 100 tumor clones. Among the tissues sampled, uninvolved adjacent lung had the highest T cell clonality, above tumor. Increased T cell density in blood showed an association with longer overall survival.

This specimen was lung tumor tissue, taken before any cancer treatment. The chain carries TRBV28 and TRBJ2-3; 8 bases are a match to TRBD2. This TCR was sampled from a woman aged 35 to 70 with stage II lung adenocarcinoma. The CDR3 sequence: CASSLELGRGGDTQYF. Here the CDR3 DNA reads TGTGCCAGCAGTTTAGAGTTGGGTCGGGGGGGAGATACGCAGTATTTT.